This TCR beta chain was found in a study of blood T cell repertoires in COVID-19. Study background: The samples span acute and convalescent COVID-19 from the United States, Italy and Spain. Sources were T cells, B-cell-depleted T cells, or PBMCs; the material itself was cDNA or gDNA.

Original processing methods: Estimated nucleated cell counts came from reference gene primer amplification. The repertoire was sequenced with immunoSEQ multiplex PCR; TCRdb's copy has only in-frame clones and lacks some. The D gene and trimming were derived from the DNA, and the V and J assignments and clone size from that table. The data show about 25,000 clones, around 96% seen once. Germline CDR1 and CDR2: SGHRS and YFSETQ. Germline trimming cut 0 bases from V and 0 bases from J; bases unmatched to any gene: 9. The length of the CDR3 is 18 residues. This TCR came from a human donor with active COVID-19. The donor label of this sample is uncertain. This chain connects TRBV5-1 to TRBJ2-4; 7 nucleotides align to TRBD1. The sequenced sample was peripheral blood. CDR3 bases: TGCGCCAGCAGCTTGGCTACAGGGGTTGCCCTAGCCAAAAACATTCAGTACTTC. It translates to CASSLATGVALAKNIQYF.